The rows below give T cell receptor beta chains drawn from one sample of a study of blood T cell repertoires in COVID-19. Sequencing was performed with immunoSEQ multiplex PCR; in TCRdb, only in-frame clones are kept and a portion is missing. The sample has about 24,000 clones, around 90% seen once. The sample was peripheral blood. Receptor source: a man aged 65 to 85 with COVID-19, enrolled during active disease. Both conserved end residues are part of each CDR3. Fields, in order: J gene, CDR3 length, D gene, clone size, V gene, CDR3 protein, CDR3 DNA. The D gene is left open where the match is weak. Clone size appears in some rows only: once, few, many, or a class for an expanded clone.

J: TRBJ2-3
length: 15
D: TRBD2
size: -
V: TRBV11-2
CDR3: CASSLAGGPADTQYF
DNA: TGTGCCAGCAGCTTAGCGGGAGGGCCAGCAGATACGCAGTATTTT

J: TRBJ1-1
length: 14
D: TRBD1
size: -
V: TRBV2
CDR3: CASKGTGMNTEAFF
DNA: TGTGCCAGCAAGGGGACAGGGATGAACACTGAAGCTTTCTTT

J: TRBJ2-7
length: 15
D: TRBD2
size: -
V: TRBV27
CDR3: CASSLGLAGTSEQYF
DNA: TGTGCCAGCAGTTTAGGGCTAGCGGGAACTTCCGAGCAGTACTTC

J: TRBJ1-2
length: 12
D: -
size: -
V: TRBV6-6
CDR3: CASSRRGYGYTF
DNA: TGTGCCAGCAGCCGCCGGGGGTATGGCTACACCTTC

J: TRBJ1-2
length: 15
D: TRBD1
size: few
V: TRBV27
CDR3: CASSLRTGPNYGYTF
DNA: TGTGCCAGCAGTTTAAGGACAGGACCAAACTATGGCTACACCTTC

J: TRBJ1-2
length: 12
D: -
size: -
V: TRBV19
CDR3: CASSMREYGYTF
DNA: TGTGCCAGTAGTATGAGGGAGTACGGCTACACCTTC

J: TRBJ2-7
length: 12
D: -
size: -
V: TRBV19
CDR3: CALLNGSYEQYF
DNA: TGTGCCTTATTGAACGGGTCCTACGAGCAGTACTTC

J: TRBJ1-1
length: 14
D: -
size: -
V: TRBV6-5
CDR3: CASRIGQTNTEAFF
DNA: TGTGCCAGCCGAATTGGGCAGACGAACACTGAAGCTTTCTTT

J: TRBJ2-1
length: 15
D: TRBD2
size: -
V: TRBV7-6
CDR3: CASSSWAGENNEQFF
DNA: TGTGCCAGCAGCTCCTGGGCGGGAGAAAACAATGAGCAGTTCTTC

J: TRBJ2-6
length: 18
D: -
size: -
V: TRBV18
CDR3: CASSPTPTVTSGANVLTF
DNA: TGTGCCAGCTCACCAACCCCGACAGTCACGTCTGGGGCCAACGTCCTGACTTTC

J: TRBJ1-3
length: 18
D: -
size: -
V: TRBV11-2
CDR3: CASSLVRTIIPSGNTIYF
DNA: TGTGCCAGCAGCTTAGTGCGGACAATTATCCCCTCTGGAAACACCATATATTTT

J: TRBJ2-5
length: 17
D: -
size: -
V: TRBV5-8
CDR3: CASSLGYSAGFQETQYF
DNA: TGTGCCAGCAGCTTGGGGTATAGCGCCGGGTTCCAAGAGACCCAGTACTTC

J: TRBJ2-2
length: 15
D: -
size: -
V: TRBV11-1
CDR3: CASSRRGTDTGELFF
DNA: TGTGCCAGCAGTCGAAGGGGCACTGACACCGGGGAGCTGTTTTTT

J: TRBJ2-7
length: 13
D: -
size: -
V: TRBV5-6
CDR3: CASSFGSQGEQYF
DNA: TGTGCCAGCAGCTTCGGGTCTCAGGGCGAGCAGTACTTC

J: TRBJ2-2
length: 14
D: -
size: -
V: TRBV7-2
CDR3: CASSPSPRPGELFF
DNA: TGTGCCAGCAGCCCTTCCCCTAGGCCCGGGGAGCTGTTTTTT

J: TRBJ2-2
length: 15
D: TRBD2
size: -
V: TRBV3-1/TRBV3-2
CDR3: CASSLSGGGTGELFF
DNA: TGTGCCAGCAGCCTGAGCGGGGGAGGCACCGGGGAGCTGTTTTTT

J: TRBJ2-1
length: 12
D: -
size: -
V: TRBV19
CDR3: CASSMGSGEQFF
DNA: TGTGCCAGTAGTATGGGTAGCGGTGAGCAGTTCTTC

J: TRBJ2-5
length: 17
D: TRBD2
size: once
V: TRBV25-1
CDR3: CASSEASGGPFHFTQYF
DNA: TGTGCCAGCAGTGAAGCTAGCGGGGGCCCTTTCCACTTTACCCAGTACTTC

J: TRBJ1-2
length: 13
D: -
size: few
V: TRBV30
CDR3: CAWSGRAGFGYTF
DNA: TGTGCCTGGAGTGGCAGGGCCGGTTTTGGCTACACCTTC

J: TRBJ2-1
length: 15
D: TRBD1
size: -
V: TRBV18
CDR3: CASSLQGGPYNEQFF
DNA: TGTGCCAGCTCACTACAGGGGGGACCTTACAATGAGCAGTTCTTC

J: TRBJ1-1
length: 14
D: -
size: -
V: TRBV30
CDR3: CAWSVDLLNTEAFF
DNA: TGTGCCTGGAGTGTTGACTTACTGAACACTGAAGCTTTCTTT

J: TRBJ2-2
length: 16
D: TRBD2
size: -
V: TRBV19
CDR3: CASIASGNANTGELFF
DNA: TGTGCCAGTATCGCTAGCGGGAATGCCAACACCGGGGAGCTGTTTTTT

J: TRBJ1-4
length: 16
D: TRBD1
size: -
V: TRBV12-5
CDR3: CASGHPGTGMKEKLFF
DNA: TGTGCTAGTGGTCATCCAGGGACAGGGATGAAAGAAAAACTGTTTTTT

J: TRBJ2-3
length: 12
D: TRBD2
size: once
V: TRBV29-1
CDR3: CSSSGNTDTQYF
DNA: TGCAGCTCCAGCGGGAACACAGATACGCAGTATTTT

J: TRBJ1-4
length: 17
D: -
size: few
V: TRBV19
CDR3: CASRETPLVSTNEKLFF
DNA: TGTGCCAGTAGGGAGACTCCCCTCGTCTCAACTAATGAAAAACTGTTTTTT

J: TRBJ2-5
length: 14
D: -
size: -
V: TRBV5-1
CDR3: CASSLFVQSETQYF
DNA: TGCGCCAGCAGCTTGTTCGTCCAGTCAGAGACCCAGTACTTC

J: TRBJ2-7
length: 13
D: TRBD1
size: once
V: TRBV11-3
CDR3: CASSSTGAYEQYF
DNA: TGTGCCAGCAGCTCGACAGGGGCCTACGAGCAGTACTTC

J: TRBJ2-1
length: 19
D: TRBD2
size: -
V: TRBV3-1/TRBV3-2
CDR3: CATSLRLAGVRSSYNEQFF
DNA: TGTGCCACCTCTCTCCGGCTAGCGGGAGTTCGTAGCTCCTACAATGAGCAGTTCTTC

J: TRBJ2-2
length: 16
D: -
size: -
V: TRBV5-1
CDR3: CASSLPEVTNTGELFF
DNA: TGCGCCAGCAGCTTGCCGGAGGTCACGAACACCGGGGAGCTGTTTTTT

J: TRBJ2-1
length: 14
D: TRBD2
size: -
V: TRBV3-1/TRBV3-2
CDR3: CASSREGGNNEQFF
DNA: TGTGCCAGCAGCCGGGAGGGCGGCAACAATGAGCAGTTCTTC

J: TRBJ2-6
length: 14
D: -
size: once
V: TRBV5-1
CDR3: CASKGSSGANVLTF
DNA: TGCGCCAGCAAAGGGAGCTCTGGGGCCAACGTCCTGACTTTC

J: TRBJ2-7
length: 17
D: -
size: few
V: TRBV28
CDR3: CASSRRQTGTRSYEQYF
DNA: TGTGCCAGCAGTCGACGTCAGACAGGGACTCGCTCCTACGAGCAGTACTTC